Shown below are 25 T cell receptor beta chains from a single sample sequenced in a study of T-cell memory formation after mild COVID-19. TCRdb reanalysed the 5' RACE reads using MiXCR and keeps one entry per CDR3 protein. The sample consists of 250,000 to 350,000 distinct CDR3 sequences, more than 15% of them appearing once. Sequenced material: PBMCs or a T cell subset sorted from them (not recorded which). These receptor sequences come from a man younger than 35 who had mild COVID-19 (a few samples of this study predate the infection). Cell type and time point are not known.

This clonotype was seen many times. The chain recombines TRBV7-8 with TRBJ2-7, with TRBD1 as a possible D gene (6 bases). CDR1 and CDR2 from the germline V gene are SGHVS and FQNEAQ. The ends were cut back, 5 bases at V and 5 bases at J, with 13 bases in the middle. The CDR3 runs to 13 residues. The CDR3 here is CASSVDRSNEQYV. The CDR3 nucleotides are TGTGCCAGCAGCGTCGACAGGTCAAACGAGCAGTACGTC.

This clonotype has only a few counts. The chain uses TRBV4-3 and TRBJ2-1; D is ambiguous. The CDR3 runs to 14 residues. CDR1 LGHNA and CDR2 YSLEER come from the germline V gene. V was shortened by 5 bases and J by 11 bases, with 19 bases between the two germline ends. CDR3 sequence: CASSDGYQSLQQFF. The CDR3 nucleotides read TGCGCCAGCAGCGACGGCTACCAAAGTCTACAGCAGTTCTTC.

This chain uses TRBV7-8 with TRBJ2-3; tentatively, D is TRBD2 (6 bases). The CDR3 extends over 15 amino acids. V gave up 4 bases and J gave up 6 bases, with 17 bases separating them. Germline V gene lookup returns CDR1 SGHVS and CDR2 FQNEAQ. The CDR3 nucleotides are TGTGCCAGCAGCTCGTACGGGACTTCTACTGATACGCAGTATTTT. Its protein is CASSSYGTSTDTQYF.

The chain employs TRBV7-6 and TRBJ1-2, with D possibly TRBD1 on 5 matching bases. Germline loops: CDR1 SGHVS, CDR2 FNYEAQ. This CDR3 spans 15 amino acids. V was trimmed by 3 bases and J by 3 bases, leaving 14 bases between them. The CDR3 coding sequence is TGTGCCAGCAGCTTGAGATGGGGGAAGGACTATGGCTACACCTTC. Protein sequence: CASSLRWGKDYGYTF.

This clonotype has more than one count but fewer than ten. This sequence joins TRBV7-6 and TRBJ2-5, with D unclear. The germline gives CDR1 SGHVS, CDR2 FNYEAQ. The CDR3 length is 13 residues. Trimming took off 0 bases at V and 5 bases at J, with 7 bases between the two ends. CDR3 DNA sequence: TGTGCCAGCAGCTTAGCGGCGCAGGAGACCCAGTACTTC. Its translation: CASSLAAQETQYF.

There are a few counts of this clonotype. The chain recombines TRBV6-5 with TRBJ2-3, with D possibly being TRBD1 or TRBD2 (5 bases each). This CDR3 spans 17 amino acids. Trimming removed 4 bases from V and 0 bases from J, with 17 bases in between. Germline loops: CDR1 MNHEY, CDR2 SVGAGI. The CDR3 spells CASSSPSRDPSTDTQYF. The CDR3 DNA sequence: TGTGCCAGCAGTTCCCCCAGCCGGGACCCTAGCACAGATACGCAGTATTTT.

The rearrangement joins TRBV4-3 to TRBJ2-3, with TRBD2 matching over 9 bases. This CDR3 has 17 residues. Trimming cost V 0 bases and J 1 base; bases outside gene matches: 5. The V gene's germline CDR1 is LGHNA and CDR2 YSLEER. CDR3 in amino acids: CASSQDKGLARTDTQYF. CDR3 coding DNA: TGCGCCAGCAGCCAAGATAAGGGACTAGCTCGCACAGATACGCAGTATTTT.

The chain links TRBV6-2 or TRBV6-3 to TRBJ1-5, with D tentatively TRBD1 (5 bases). The CDR3 runs 12 residues. The germline gives CDR1 MNHEY, CDR2 SVGEGT. V gave up 7 bases and J gave up 6 bases, with 10 bases separating them. The CDR3: CASTTGPQPQHF. The CDR3 DNA sequence: TGTGCCAGCACCACAGGTCCTCAGCCCCAGCATTTT.

A few counts support this clonotype. V gene TRBV28 combines with J gene TRBJ1-2; TRBD1 is a possible D gene (5 bases). In germline, CDR1 is MDHEN, CDR2 SYDVKM. This CDR3 spans 12 amino acids. V lost 7 bases and J 8 bases, leaving 14 bases between the germline ends. CDR3 loop: CASTPRGTGYTF. The CDR3 nucleotides are TGTGCCAGCACTCCCCGGGGGACCGGCTACACCTTC.

The gene calls are TRBV29-1 and TRBJ2-5, with D possibly called TRBD1 or TRBD2 (6 bases each). CDR3 length: 13 amino acids. Trimming removed 7 bases at V and 5 bases at J, with 17 bases between. CDR1 SQVTM and CDR2 ANQGSEA come from the germline V gene. The CDR3 DNA reads as TGCAGCGCCACCAGACAGGCGGGGGAGACCCAGTACTTC. This sequence encodes CSATRQAGETQYF.

The table lists this clonotype with many counts. The chain is built from TRBV12-3 or TRBV12-4 and TRBJ2-5, with 7 bases matching TRBD2. After removal of 6 bases from V and 2 bases from J, the junction contained 3 bases not matched to a gene. The CDR3 is 13 residues long. CDR3 protein: CASSPAGQETQYF. Written as DNA, the CDR3 is TGTGCCAGCAGCCCAGCGGGGCAAGAGACCCAGTACTTC.

This clonotype was seen only a few times. V gene TRBV28 combines with J gene TRBJ1-2; TRBD1 aligns across 9 bases. The CDR3 contains 14 residues. Looked up from germline, CDR1 is MDHEN and CDR2 is SYDVKM. V lost 5 bases to trimming and J lost 5 bases; unmatched junction nucleotides: 6. In DNA, the CDR3 is TGTGCCAGCAGTACTCAGACAGGGGGGTATGGCTACACCTTC. Translation gives CASSTQTGGYGYTF.

The V and J genes are TRBV5-6 and TRBJ2-3, with D perhaps matching TRBD1 or TRBD2 (6 bases each). CDR1 and CDR2 (germline): SGHDT, YYEEEE. The V and J ends lost 0 bases and 4 bases respectively, with 9 bases between them. There are 14 residues in the CDR3. The CDR3 bases are TGTGCCAGCAGCTTGGTGGGGGGCGCAGATACGCAGTATTTT. Translation gives CASSLVGGADTQYF.

The chain couples TRBV7-2 to TRBJ2-2; D remains ambiguous. Between the trimmed V and J ends, which lost 5 bases and 7 bases, there was a span of 11 bases. The CDR3 is made up of 13 amino acids. CDR1 is SGHTA and CDR2 is FQGNSA in the germline V gene. The CDR3 nucleotides are TGTGCCAGCAGCCCCCGTGGCGGCGGGGAGCTGTTTTTT. It translates to CASSPRGGGELFF. The full variable domain, in which reference TRBV7-2 and TRBJ2-2 provide the parts outside the CDR3, is GAGVSQSPSNKVTEKGKDVELRCDPISGHTALYWYRQSLGQGLEFLIYFQGNSAPDKSGLPSDRFSAERTGGSVSTLTIQRTQQEDSAVYLCASSPRGGGELFFGEGSRLTVL.

The chain couples TRBV6-4 to TRBJ1-6; 7 nucleotides agree with TRBD1. The germline CDR1 and CDR2 sequences are MRHNA and SNTAGT. The CDR3 consists of 13 residues. J lost 10 bases, V lost 8 bases, and 8 bases had no gene match. CDR3 sequence (DNA): TGTGCCAGCCGACAGGGATCAGGCTCACCCCTCCACTTT. Residues: CASRQGSGSPLHF.

This clonotype was counted only a few times. The V gene is TRBV9, the J gene TRBJ1-1, with a possible D match to TRBD1 (5 bases). Trimming left V 7 bases short and J 4 bases short, with 14 bases between. Germline V gene data show CDR1 as SGDLS and CDR2 as YYNGEE. CDR3 length: 13 residues. CDR3 bases: TGTGCCAGCGCGGGGTTGGGGGTCACTGAAGCTTTCTTT. Translated: CASAGLGVTEAFF.

Only a few counts were recorded for this clonotype. V and J are TRBV4-1 and TRBJ2-1; D is unresolved. The V end lost 2 bases, the J end lost 4 bases, and 6 bases lay between the germline ends. The CDR3 covers 13 residues. Germline lookup yields CDR1 MGHRA and CDR2 YSYEKL. DNA for the CDR3: TGCGCCAGCAGCCAATCTTATTACAATGAGCAGTTCTTC. It translates to CASSQSYYNEQFF.

This chain joins TRBV10-3 and TRBJ2-7; 9 nucleotides line up with TRBD1. The CDR3 is 15 amino acids. The germline gives CDR1 ENHRY, CDR2 SYGVKD. The junction had 11 bases not matched to a gene; V was cut back by 4 bases and J by 7 bases. The CDR3 DNA sequence: TGTGCCATCAGTGTCTTACAGGGGGCGCCAATGGAGCAGTACTTC. Residues: CAISVLQGAPMEQYF.

This clonotype was seen more than once but under ten times. The chain links TRBV7-2 to TRBJ1-6; possibly TRBD1 for D (5 bases). The V end was cut by 5 bases, the J end by 9 bases, with 11 bases between. The CDR3 sequence is 13 residues long. Germline CDR1 is SGHTA and CDR2 is FQGNSA. CDR3 nucleotides: TGTGCCAGCAGCCCATACGGGGCTTCACCCCTCCACTTT. Protein: CASSPYGASPLHF.

This clonotype has just a few counts. The chain recombines TRBV7-9 with TRBJ2-7, with D unresolved. Trimming cost V 2 bases and J 3 bases, with 8 bases left between them. The germline CDR1 and CDR2 sequences are SEHNR and FQNEAQ (reference sequence). The CDR3 loop spans 13 amino acids. CDR3 amino acids: CASSLSENYEQYF. The CDR3 coding sequence is TGTGCCAGCAGCTTATCCGAGAACTACGAGCAGTACTTC.

The V gene is TRBV24-1, the J gene TRBJ2-7, with D possibly TRBD1 on 5 matching bases. CDR3 length: 14 amino acids. Trimming removed 9 bases from V and 4 bases from J, with 18 bases in between. Germline CDR1 KGHDR, CDR2 SFDVKD. The CDR3 DNA follows: TGTGCCACCTCGGGTTGGCAGGGATGGTACGAGCAGTACGTC. This translates into CATSGWQGWYEQYV.

The gene calls are TRBV12-3 or TRBV12-4 and TRBJ1-1; 7 nucleotides agree with TRBD1. The CDR3 covers 13 residues. Trimming cost V 6 bases and J 1 base; bases outside gene matches: 2. The chain's CDR3 is CASRGTENTEAFF. DNA of the CDR3: TGTGCCAGCAGGGGGACAGAGAACACTGAAGCTTTCTTT.

The rearrangement joins TRBV20-1 to TRBJ2-4; 9 nucleotides line up with TRBD2. This CDR3 contains 14 residues. V was pared by 5 bases and J by 3 bases, with 5 bases of the junction left unmatched. CDR1 and CDR2 (germline): DFQATT, SNEGSKA (reference sequence). The CDR3 DNA reads as TGCAGTGCTCTAGCGGGGTCGGGCAAAAACATTCAGTACTTC. This gives the protein CSALAGSGKNIQYF.

The rearrangement links TRBV10-3 to TRBJ2-1; TRBD2 aligns across 9 bases. The V and J ends lost 3 bases and 5 bases, in that order; junction bases with no gene match: 8. This CDR3 comprises 16 residues. Looked up from germline, CDR1 is ENHRY and CDR2 is SYGVKD. For the CDR3, the DNA is TGTGCCATCAGTGATCGGGGAGCGGGGGGCCACAATGAGCAGTTCTTC. Encoded protein: CAISDRGAGGHNEQFF.

This clonotype was seen many times. The chain is built from TRBV6-4 and TRBJ2-5, with 12 bases identical to TRBD1. V trimming: 3 bases; J trimming: 4 bases; junction bases outside the gene matches: 3. Germline CDR1 and CDR2: MRHNA and SNTAGT. This CDR3 region has 15 residues. The CDR3 DNA reads TGTGCCAGCAGTGATGGGACAGGGGGCCGAGAGACCCAGTACTTC. Translation: CASSDGTGGRETQYF.